This TCR beta chain was profiled in a study of graft-versus-host responses after intestinal transplantation. General study findings and limits: Early post-transplant declines in HvG were associated with peak levels of circulating GvH clones. Recipient-marrow GvH clones were detected, some having first appeared in ileum or blood.

The protocol was immunoSEQ multiplex PCR, while the TCRdb copy is restricted to in-frame clones and leaves out a portion. Among about 21,000 clones listed, roughly 92% were seen once. About this clone: Antigen unknown.

The ends lost 5 bases at V and 2 bases at J; junction bases unmatched: 14. The V gene's germline CDR1 is SEHNR and CDR2 FQNEAQ (reference sequence). The CDR3 extends over 17 amino acids. V and J are TRBV7-9 and TRBJ2-7; 8 bases line up with TRBD1. The TCR sequence derives from a human patient who received an intestinal transplant, so some T cells may come from the graft donor. The material was PBMCs, obtained about 260 days after intestinal transplant. The CDR3 region is CASSNNPGTGGPYEQYF. DNA for the CDR3: TGTGCCAGCAGCAATAACCCTGGGACAGGCGGGCCCTACGAGCAGTACTTC.